This T cell receptor beta chain was sequenced for a study of immune characterization of retroperitoneal liposarcoma. Losses at the gene ends were 0 bases for V and 8 bases for J; bases not matched to a gene: 4. Germline-derived CDR1 and CDR2 are MNHNY and SVGAGI (reference sequence). This CDR3 has 14 amino acids. TCRdb reanalysed the PCR reads using MiXCR and keeps one entry per CDR3 protein. The top ten hold around 9% of the sample, which has 11,000 or so distinct CDR3 sequences, approximately 28% seen once. This clonotype was seen ten or more times. The specimen was tumor tissue. This sequence originates from a female donor with retroperitoneal liposarcoma. The chain combines TRBV6-6 with TRBJ2-3; 8 bases align to TRBD2. The CDR3 region is CASSYSTGTSTQYF. The CDR3 DNA reads as TGTGCCAGCAGTTACTCGACCGGGACTAGTACGCAGTATTTT.